This passage covers 17 T cell receptor beta chains from one sample sequenced in a study of blood T cell repertoires in COVID-19. Data came from immunoSEQ multiplex PCR; TCRdb stores just in-frame clones and leaves some out. The sample contains approximately 220,000 clones, roughly 84% of which appear only once. Sequencing was carried out using peripheral blood. The receptors here all came from a man between 50 and 59 years old who had recovered from COVID-19.

The chain is built from TRBV3-1 (or the pseudogene TRBV3-2) and TRBJ2-7, with 8 bases lining up with TRBD2. The germline V gene encodes CDR1 LGHDT and CDR2 YNNKEL (reference sequence). This CDR3 is built from 15 residues. The V and J ends lost 4 bases and 4 bases, in that order; junction bases with no gene match: 9. Here the CDR3 DNA reads TGTGCCAGCAGCCCCTCTGCGAGCGGGAGATACGAGCAGTACTTC. Amino acid sequence: CASSPSASGRYEQYF.

V gene TRBV2 combines with J gene TRBJ2-4, with D uncertain. CDR1 and CDR2 (germline): SNHLY, FYNNEI. The CDR3 runs 12 residues. V was clipped by 1 base and J by 9 bases, with 7 bases between them. CDR3 sequence reads: CASSEDVGIQYF. DNA for the CDR3: TGTGCCAGCAGTGAAGACGTCGGCATTCAGTACTTC. The whole variable domain, filled in from reference TRBV2 and TRBJ2-4, reads EPEVTQTPSHQVTQMGQEVILRCVPISNHLYFYWYRQILGQKVEFLVSFYNNEISEKSEIFDDQFSVERPDGSNFTLKIRSTKLEDSAMYFCASSEDVGIQYFGAGTRLSVL.

The CDR3 sequence is CASSLDSPQYF. CDR3 bases: TGTGCCAGCAGCTTGGACAGCCCCCAGTACTTC. The chain employs TRBV11-2 and TRBJ2-5; possible D gene TRBD1, 6 bases. Per the germline V gene, CDR1 is SGHAT and CDR2 is FQNNGV. CDR3 size: 11 residues. The V end lost 3 bases, the J end lost 9 bases, and 8 bases lay between the germline ends.

This chain links TRBV15 with TRBJ1-4; D unresolved. The germline CDR1 and CDR2 sequences are LNHNV and YYDKDF (reference sequence). Trimming shortened V by 0 bases and J by 5 bases, and 10 bases separated the two germline ends. The CDR3 is 15 residues long. For the CDR3, the DNA is TGTGCCACCAGCAGAGATGTCGGGAGGAATGAAAAACTGTTTTTT. Translating it yields CATSRDVGRNEKLFF.

This clone was seen a few times. The chain uses TRBV28 and TRBJ2-3, with 12 bases fitting TRBD2. The CDR3 loop spans 15 amino acids. Germline CDR1 and CDR2: MDHEN and SYDVKM. With 5 bases clipped from V and 2 bases from J, the junction kept 2 bases outside the gene matches. CDR3 sequence (DNA): TGTGCCAGCAGTCGGACTAGCGGGGACACAGATACGCAGTATTTT. This encodes CASSRTSGDTDTQYF.

A word on this clone: At one boundary the junction diverges from the germline segment, which might be a read error. This rearrangement joins TRBV5-6 to TRBJ1-1; D is ambiguous. This CDR3 region has 12 residues. Germline loops: CDR1 SGHDT, CDR2 YYEEEE. The CDR3 here is CASSLKNTEAFF. The CDR3 bases are TGTGCCAGCAGCTTGAAGAACACGGAAGCTTTCTTT. The full variable domain, in which reference TRBV5-6 and TRBJ1-1 provide the parts outside the CDR3, is DAGVTQSPTHLIKTRGQQVTLRCSPKSGHDTVSWYQQALGQGPQFIFQYYEEEERQRGNFPDRFSGHQFPNYSSELNVNALLLGDSALYLCASSLKNTEAFFGQGTRLTVV.

This chain links TRBV5-4 with TRBJ1-1, with D perhaps matching TRBD1 (6 bases). Germline loops: CDR1 SGHNT, CDR2 YYREEE (reference sequence). Trimming removed 4 bases at V and 2 bases at J, with 15 bases between. The CDR3 spans 15 residues. As DNA, the CDR3 is TGTGCCAGCAGCGATTCAGGGGCAATAAACACTGAAGCTTTCTTT. Encoded protein: CASSDSGAINTEAFF. The whole variable domain, filled in from reference TRBV5-4 and TRBJ1-1, reads ETGVTQSPTHLIKTRGQQVTLRCSSQSGHNTVSWYQQALGQGPQFIFQYYREEENGRGNFPPRFSGLQFPNYSSELNVNALELDDSALYLCASSDSGAINTEAFFGQGTRLTVV.

In its sample, this clone was seen once. The rearrangement links TRBV18 to TRBJ2-7, with 7 bases matching TRBD2. V was clipped by 5 bases and J by 0 bases; unmatched bases: 7. This CDR3 region has 15 residues. Germline V gene sequence: CDR1 KGHSH, CDR2 LQKENI. CDR3 residues: CASSRSREFSYEQYF. As DNA, the CDR3 is TGTGCCAGCTCAAGGTCGCGGGAGTTCTCCTACGAGCAGTACTTC. The full variable domain, completed using reference TRBV18 and TRBJ2-7, is NAGVMQNPRHLVRRRGQEARLRCSPMKGHSHVYWYRQLPEEGLKFMVYLQKENIIDESGMPKERFSAEFPKEGPSILRIQQVVRGDSAAYFCASSRSREFSYEQYFGPGTRLTVT.

The chain joins TRBV11-3 to TRBJ2-2, with 7 bases fitting TRBD1. Germline CDR1 and CDR2: SGHNT and YENEEA. Trimming cost V 5 bases and J 1 base; bases outside gene matches: 13. The CDR3 is 18 residues long. The CDR3 bases are TGTGCCAGCAGCGCCGGGACAGAACGCCACCAGAACACCGGGGAGCTGTTTTTT. Protein: CASSAGTERHQNTGELFF. The full variable domain, completed using reference TRBV11-3 and TRBJ2-2, is EAGVVQSPRYKIIEKKQPVAFWCNPISGHNTLYWYLQNLGQGPELLIRYENEEAVDDSQLPKDRFSAERLKGVDSTLKIQPAELGDSAVYLCASSAGTERHQNTGELFFGEGSRLTVL.

The rearrangement joins TRBV5-1 to TRBJ2-7; D is perhaps TRBD1 (6 bases). Between the trimmed V and J ends, which lost 0 bases and 4 bases, there was a span of 8 bases. The CDR3 covers 13 residues. Germline loops: CDR1 SGHRS, CDR2 YFSETQ. The CDR3 bases are TGCGCCAGCAGCTTGGGAGACAGGTACGAGCAGTACTTC. This sequence encodes CASSLGDRYEQYF.

The chain couples TRBV7-8 to TRBJ2-7, with D perhaps matching TRBD1 (6 bases). The CDR3 spans 14 residues. Germline CDR1 SGHVS, CDR2 FQNEAQ. The V end was cut by 4 bases, the J end by 3 bases, with 13 bases between. CDR3 bases: TGTGCCAGCAGCTCAGGGGTAGGGGTCTACGAGCAGTACTTC. Its translation is CASSSGVGVYEQYF.

For the CDR3, the DNA is TGTGCCAGCAGCAAAGCGCGGAGGGAAGCCAAAAACATTCAGTACTTC. The encoded protein is CASSKARREAKNIQYF. V and J are TRBV21-1 and TRBJ2-4; the table's D call, TRBD2, has no DNA check behind it. TRBV21-1 is a pseudogene segment. This CDR3 is built from 16 residues.

In nucleotides, the CDR3 is TGCAGCGTTGGGGACAGGGGGCTAGAAGAGCAGTACTTC. Protein: CSVGDRGLEEQYF. The chain uses TRBV29-1 and TRBJ2-7, with 12 nucleotides matching TRBD1. The CDR3 runs 13 residues. Germline V gene data show CDR1 as SQVTM and CDR2 as ANQGSEA. J gave up 7 bases and V 4 bases, and 5 bases lay outside the gene matches.

The chain has TRBV29-1 and TRBJ2-7; TRBD2 agrees at 12 bases. V was clipped by 6 bases and J by 6 bases; unmatched bases: 3. CDR1 and CDR2 from the germline V gene are SQVTM and ANQGSEA. The CDR3 has 12 amino acids. The CDR3 coding sequence is TGCAGCGTCGGACTAGCGGGACGCGAGCAGTACTTC. This translates into CSVGLAGREQYF.

The chain carries TRBV18 and TRBJ2-2; possible D gene TRBD2, 6 bases. Germline assignment: CDR1 KGHSH and CDR2 LQKENI. Between the trimmed V and J ends, which lost 3 bases and 4 bases, there was a span of 15 bases. This CDR3 has 16 residues. As DNA, the CDR3 is TGTGCCAGCTCACCCCTCGGAGCCGGGGGCACCGGGGAGCTGTTTTTT. Encoded protein: CASSPLGAGGTGELFF.

J is TRBJ2-3 and V is TRBV7-2; the match to TRBD2 covers 11 bases. The V segment lost 5 bases and the J segment 2 bases; nucleotides outside the gene matches: 6. CDR1 is SGHTA, CDR2 FQGNSA, per germline. The CDR3 is made up of 16 amino acids. The CDR3 DNA follows: TGTGCCAGCAGCGCGAAACTAGCGGGGGCCACAGATACGCAGTATTTT. This gives the protein CASSAKLAGATDTQYF.

The chain uses TRBV6-5 and TRBJ2-7; 7 nucleotides line up with TRBD1. Germline CDR1 is MNHEY and CDR2 is SVGAGI. J gave up 2 bases and V 10 bases, and 11 bases lay outside the gene matches. The CDR3 extends over 14 amino acids. CDR3 protein: CATSGQAAPYEQYF. The CDR3 DNA is TGTGCCACCTCAGGACAGGCCGCCCCCTACGAGCAGTACTTC.